The 19 T cell receptor beta chains reported below all come from one sample, sequenced in a study of OX40 agonist ivuxolimab in advanced cancers. The method was immunoSEQ multiplex PCR; TCRdb's version includes in-frame clones alone and lacks a portion of them. The table shows 20,000 to 25,000 clones, with around 86% occurring only once. The sequencing used CD4+ or CD8+ T cells sorted from blood, collected in a trial of the OX40 agonist ivuxolimab. Source of these receptors: an adult with an advanced solid tumor such as melanoma, head and neck, liver or kidney cancer.

V and J are TRBV28 and TRBJ1-1; D remains unclear. The germline V gene encodes CDR1 MDHEN and CDR2 SYDVKM. CDR3 length: 17 residues. V was trimmed by 4 bases and J by 1 base, leaving 19 bases between them. CDR3 protein: CASSYPSLSGANTEAFF. CDR3 DNA sequence: TGTGCCAGCAGTTACCCCAGTTTATCGGGAGCGAACACTGAAGCTTTCTTT.

This clone was seen more than once but under ten times. The V call is TRBV2, the J call TRBJ2-1; 8 bases map to TRBD2. The trim removed 5 bases at V and 4 bases at J, leaving 10 bases unmatched. Germline V CDR1 and CDR2: SNHLY, FYNNEI. The CDR3 runs to 16 residues. The CDR3, as DNA: TGTGCCAGCAGTCCCGACGTGGTAGCGGGGTACAATGAGCAGTTCTTC. Protein: CASSPDVVAGYNEQFF.

This rearrangement joins TRBV29-1 to TRBJ2-6; D uncertain. Germline V gene lookup returns CDR1 SQVTM and CDR2 ANQGSEA. The CDR3 consists of 13 residues. The ends were cut back, 4 bases at V and 2 bases at J, with 6 bases in the middle. The CDR3 nucleotides read TGCAGCGTTGCAGCAGCTGGGGCCAACGTCCTGACTTTC. Translating it yields CSVAAAGANVLTF.

About this clone: The same CDR3 also results from other DNA sequences found in this sample. The chain employs TRBV21-1 and TRBJ1-6. TRBV21-1 is noted as a pseudogene. The CDR3 totals 15 residues. This CDR3 is CASSPRSLRDSPLHF. DNA of the CDR3: TGTGCCAGCAGCCCCAGATCATTAAGGGATTCACCCCTCCACTTT.

This chain uses TRBV9 with TRBJ1-4; TRBD1 aligns across 10 bases. CDR3 length equals 17 residues. CDR1 SGDLS and CDR2 YYNGEE come from the germline V gene. V lost 2 bases, J lost 5 bases, and 9 bases stayed unmatched. CDR3 sequence reads: CASSVGGTGALNEKLFF. In nucleotides, the CDR3 is TGTGCCAGCAGCGTGGGGGGGACAGGGGCCTTAAATGAAAAACTGTTTTTT.

This sequence joins TRBV5-1 and TRBJ2-1; TRBD2 agrees at 9 bases. The CDR3 loop spans 17 amino acids. The V gene end was trimmed by 1 base and the J gene end by 5 bases; junction bases not matched to a gene: 10. The germline CDR1 and CDR2 sequences are SGHRS and YFSETQ. The CDR3: CASSLWGRLAGNNEQFF. The CDR3, as DNA: TGCGCCAGCAGCTTGTGGGGAAGGCTAGCGGGGAACAATGAGCAGTTCTTC.

In its sample, this clone was seen a few times. The chain uses TRBV5-5 and TRBJ2-1; no firm D call. Trimming removed 3 bases at V and 0 bases at J, with 10 bases between. The CDR3 has 15 amino acids. Germline V gene sequence: CDR1 SGHKS, CDR2 YYEKEE (reference sequence). The CDR3 loop is CASSSDASSYNEQFF. As DNA, the CDR3 is TGTGCCAGCAGCTCGGACGCGAGCTCCTACAATGAGCAGTTCTTC.

This clone turned up a few times. The rearrangement links TRBV11-2 to TRBJ1-5; D gene ambiguous. The ends were cut back, 2 bases at V and 5 bases at J, with 10 bases in the middle. Germline V gene lookup returns CDR1 SGHAT and CDR2 FQNNGV. The CDR3 loop spans 14 amino acids. CDR3 bases: TGTGCCAGCAGCTTAACGCGGGGAGATCAGCCCCAGCATTTT. This encodes CASSLTRGDQPQHF.

This chain joins TRBV5-6 and TRBJ2-7; D not certain. Germline lookup yields CDR1 SGHDT and CDR2 YYEEEE. Trimming pared 3 bases from V and 0 bases from J, leaving 13 bases between. CDR3 length equals 15 residues. This CDR3 is CASSSGPLLSYEQYF. CDR3 nucleotide sequence: TGTGCCAGCAGCTCCGGACCCCTCCTCTCCTACGAGCAGTACTTC. Variable domain in full (rest from reference TRBV5-6 and TRBJ2-7): DAGVTQSPTHLIKTRGQQVTLRCSPKSGHDTVSWYQQALGQGPQFIFQYYEEEERQRGNFPDRFSGHQFPNYSSELNVNALLLGDSALYLCASSSGPLLSYEQYFGPGTRLTVT.

This clone was detected only a few times. This chain links TRBV27 with TRBJ2-3; D could derive from TRBD1 or TRBD2 (7 bases each). Trimming pared 7 bases from V and 5 bases from J, leaving 16 bases between. Germline CDR1 is MNHEY and CDR2 is SMNVEV (reference sequence). This CDR3 comprises 14 residues. DNA for the CDR3: TGTGCCAGCAAACCAGGGGGAGGGCGAGATACGCAGTATTTT. Its protein is CASKPGGGRDTQYF.

This clone was picked up one time. The J gene is TRBJ2-7, the V gene TRBV6-5; 12 bases match TRBD1. After removal of 3 bases from V and 4 bases from J, the junction contained 4 bases not matched to a gene. Germline CDR1 is MNHEY and CDR2 is SVGAGI. This CDR3 comprises 15 residues. In DNA form, the CDR3 reads TGTGCCAGCAGTTATGGGACAGGGGGCTCTTACGAGCAGTACTTC. Translated, it gives CASSYGTGGSYEQYF.

The chain recombines TRBV4-1 with TRBJ2-7, with D tentatively TRBD2 (6 bases). The germline V and J ends were trimmed by 6 bases and 0 bases, with 15 bases remaining between them. This CDR3 comprises 15 residues. CDR1 MGHRA and CDR2 YSYEKL come from the germline V gene. CDR3 region: CASSRIRDFSYEQYF. As DNA, the CDR3 is TGCGCCAGCAGTCGAATCCGGGACTTCTCCTACGAGCAGTACTTC.

This chain links TRBV19 with TRBJ1-5, with a possible D match to TRBD1 (5 bases). V was cut by 7 bases and J by 5 bases, with 15 bases left in between. The CDR3 consists of 14 residues. Germline lookup yields CDR1 LNHDA and CDR2 SQIVND (reference sequence). CDR3 in amino acids: CASKAGWGDQPQHF. CDR3 nucleotides: TGTGCCAGTAAAGCAGGGTGGGGAGATCAGCCCCAGCATTTT.

A word on this clone: The junction differs from germline at one of its ends, possibly a read error. Other DNA sequences in this specimen translate into the identical CDR3. The CDR3 loop is CASSLYRGGSYEQYF. The CDR3 DNA follows: TGTGCTAGCAGCCTCTACAGGGGGGGTTCCTACGAGCAGTACTTC. This rearrangement joins TRBV27 to TRBJ2-7; the D gene is possibly TRBD1 (8 bases). Germline CDR1 MNHEY, CDR2 SMNVEV (reference sequence). The length of the CDR3 is 15 residues.

The chain carries TRBV7-3 and TRBJ2-1, with D perhaps matching TRBD2 (6 bases). The germline CDR1 and CDR2 sequences are SGHTA and FQGTGA. This CDR3 comprises 17 residues. With 1 base removed from V and 0 bases from J, the gap between germline ends came to 13 bases. CDR3 DNA: TGTGCCAGCAGCTTAATTGGGGGGTCGAGCTCCTACAATGAGCAGTTCTTC. Translated, it gives CASSLIGGSSSYNEQFF.

The chain joins TRBV12-2 to TRBJ2-1; TRBD2 is the table's D call and was not checked against the DNA. TRBV12-2 has pseudogene status. CDR3 size: 16 residues. CDR3 DNA: TGTGCAAGTCGCCCCCGCCCTAGCGGGGGGCCTGATGAGCAGTTCTTC. This encodes CASRPRPSGGPDEQFF.

The chain combines TRBV28 with TRBJ2-3, with D hard to call. This CDR3 is 16 amino acids long. Germline V CDR1 and CDR2: MDHEN, SYDVKM. V lost 1 base to trimming and J lost 2 bases, with 13 bases between them. The CDR3 region has the DNA TGTGCCAGCAGTTTATCCCCTGAGGCCATCACAGATACGCAGTATTTT. It is translated as CASSLSPEAITDTQYF.

The CDR3 DNA follows: TGTGCCAGCAGTTTAACCGGGACTAGCGGGAGCAATGAGCAGTTCTTC. Translation gives CASSLTGTSGSNEQFF. The rearrangement links TRBV27 to TRBJ2-1; TRBD2 matches 14 bases. This CDR3 has 16 residues. Germline CDR1 is MNHEY and CDR2 is SMNVEV (reference sequence). V gave up 2 bases and J gave up 6 bases; unmatched junction bases: 3.

The chain is built from TRBV2 and TRBJ2-7; D is ambiguous. Germline CDR1 is SNHLY and CDR2 is FYNNEI. The CDR3 has 14 residues. V lost 7 bases and J lost 2, with 15 bases in between. For the CDR3, the DNA is TGTGCCAGCACCGAGGTAGTGGACGCCTACGAGCAGTACTTC. It encodes CASTEVVDAYEQYF.